The 17 T cell receptor beta chains below were found in one sample sequenced in a study of blood T cell repertoires in COVID-19. Produced via immunoSEQ multiplex PCR; TCRdb's table is partial and in-frame only. There are about 170,000 clones in the sample; more than 85% occur only once, and about 6.5% lies in the top ten. Sequences were obtained from peripheral blood. These receptors were taken from an elderly woman in a cohort sampled during active or convalescent COVID-19.

The J gene is TRBJ1-2, the V gene TRBV5-6, with TRBD1 matching over 7 bases. There are 16 residues in the CDR3. Losses at the gene ends were 4 bases for V and 8 bases for J; bases not matched to a gene: 17. Germline CDR1 reads SGHDT; CDR2 reads YYEEEE. CDR3 sequence reads: CASSPPGEGALYGYTF. CDR3 nucleotides: TGTGCCAGCAGCCCCCCGGGTGAGGGGGCGTTATACGGCTACACCTTC.

The rearrangement uses TRBV30 and TRBJ2-7, with TRBD1 matching 7 bases. This CDR3 comprises 14 residues. The trim removed 6 bases at V and 2 bases at J, leaving 10 bases unmatched. CDR1 is GTSNPN and CDR2 is SVGIG in the germline V gene (reference sequence). CDR3 DNA: TGTGCCTGTACAAGAAAGGGGGCCGCCTACGAGCAGTACTTC. This translates into CACTRKGAAYEQYF.

This clone was observed a few times. CDR3 nucleotide sequence: TGTGCCAGTAAAGACGCGGGACAGACCCAGTACTTC. Protein: CASKDAGQTQYF. The chain carries TRBV19 and TRBJ2-5; maybe TRBD2 (6 bases). Germline V gene data show CDR1 as LNHDA and CDR2 as SQIVND (reference sequence). V was shortened by 7 bases and J by 6 bases, with 12 bases between the two germline ends. This CDR3 contains 12 residues.

The V gene is TRBV18, the J gene TRBJ1-1; TRBD1 aligns across 8 bases. The trim removed 3 bases at V and 1 base at J, leaving 4 bases unmatched. CDR1 and CDR2 from the germline V gene are KGHSH and LQKENI. The CDR3 is made up of 15 amino acids. CDR3 DNA: TGTGCCAGCTCACCGTCCGGGACAGGGAACACTGAAGCTTTCTTT. Amino acids: CASSPSGTGNTEAFF.

This clone has a single count. The chain employs TRBV5-6 and TRBJ1-1; 12 bases align to TRBD1. CDR1 and CDR2 from the germline V gene are SGHDT and YYEEEE. The V and J ends lost 1 base and 1 base, in that order; junction bases with no gene match: 5. The CDR3 runs to 17 residues. This chain's CDR3 is CASSLLAGQGANTEAFF. CDR3 DNA: TGTGCCAGCAGCTTGTTGGCGGGACAGGGGGCGAACACTGAAGCTTTCTTT.

The chain is built from TRBV7-7 and TRBJ2-2, with 10 positions matching TRBD1. Germline V gives CDR1 SSHAT, CDR2 FNYEAQ (reference sequence). This CDR3 has 17 residues. V lost 1 base to trimming and J lost 4 bases; unmatched junction nucleotides: 6. The chain's CDR3 is CASSLDLDRGSTGELFF. The CDR3 DNA reads TGTGCCAGCAGCTTAGACCTGGACAGGGGGAGCACCGGGGAGCTGTTTTTT.

This clone has just one count. The CDR3 spells CASIKGVSLYGYTF. CDR3 DNA: TGTGCCAGCATCAAAGGGGTCAGCCTCTATGGCTACACCTTC. The genes are TRBV28 and TRBJ1-2; D may be TRBD1 (5 bases). Germline lookup yields CDR1 MDHEN and CDR2 SYDVKM. There are 14 residues in the CDR3. V was clipped by 7 bases and J by 4 bases, with 16 bases between them.

The chain uses TRBV18 and TRBJ1-2; 7 bases align to TRBD1. This CDR3 has 15 residues. Unmatched junction bases numbered 8, after V lost 3 bases and J lost 4 bases. The germline V gene encodes CDR1 KGHSH and CDR2 LQKENI. The CDR3 loop reads CASSPPRGPGYGYTF. The CDR3 region has the DNA TGTGCCAGCTCACCCCCAAGGGGGCCTGGCTATGGCTACACCTTC.

J is TRBJ1-1 and V is TRBV18; D perhaps matches TRBD1 (6 bases). Germline V gives CDR1 KGHSH, CDR2 LQKENI. The CDR3 has 15 residues. The germline V and J ends were trimmed by 3 bases and 6 bases, with 17 bases remaining between them. For the CDR3, the DNA is TGTGCCAGCTCACCGACGGGAGGGGGGGCCCCTGAAGCTTTCTTT. Translated: CASSPTGGGAPEAFF.

DNA of the CDR3: TGCGCCAGCAGCCAAGGGGCACTAGCGGAACTATCCACAGATACGCAGTATTTT. Residues: CASSQGALAELSTDTQYF. The V and J genes are TRBV4-1 and TRBJ2-3; 8 bases are a match to TRBD2. The CDR3 runs to 18 residues. The junction had 11 bases not matched to a gene; V was cut back by 1 base and J by 2 bases. Germline V lookup: CDR1 MGHRA, CDR2 YSYEKL.

This chain links TRBV28 with TRBJ1-5; TRBD1 is a possible D gene (5 bases). Germline V lookup: CDR1 MDHEN, CDR2 SYDVKM. The CDR3 is 15 amino acids. V lost 7 bases, J lost 2 bases, and 15 bases lay in between. The CDR3 here is CASTLGARRNQPQHF. The CDR3 coding sequence is TGTGCCAGCACCTTAGGGGCTCGTCGCAATCAGCCCCAGCATTTT.

The chain joins TRBV4-1 to TRBJ1-6; D is unresolved. The length of the CDR3 is 12 residues. The V end lost 2 bases, the J end lost 8 bases, and 4 bases lay between the germline ends. The germline gives CDR1 MGHRA, CDR2 YSYEKL. CDR3 loop: CASSQSDSPLHF. CDR3 in DNA: TGCGCCAGCAGCCAATCGGATTCACCCCTCCACTTT.

V gene TRBV5-1 combines with J gene TRBJ2-1; D might be TRBD1 (6 bases). The germline V gene encodes CDR1 SGHRS and CDR2 YFSETQ. The CDR3 has 13 residues. V lost 4 bases, J lost 8 bases, and 13 bases lay in between. CDR3 amino acids: CASSDQGWDEQFF. The DNA for the CDR3 is TGCGCCAGCAGCGACCAGGGGTGGGATGAGCAGTTCTTC.

The sample holds a few counts of this clone. This chain connects TRBV29-1 to TRBJ2-5; 16 positions match TRBD2. The germline CDR1 and CDR2 sequences are SQVTM and ANQGSEA. The junction had 7 bases not matched to a gene; V was cut back by 6 bases and J by 3 bases. The CDR3 length is 16 residues. This chain's CDR3 is CSVTPGLAGGEETQYF. CDR3 DNA: TGCAGCGTGACGCCGGGACTAGCGGGGGGGGAAGAGACCCAGTACTTC.

The V call is TRBV11-2, the J call TRBJ2-1; tentatively, D is TRBD2 (5 bases). The CDR3 covers 13 residues. V gave up 5 bases and J gave up 9 bases, with 14 bases separating them. In germline, CDR1 is SGHAT, CDR2 FQNNGV. CDR3 sequence reads: CASSPVGVAEQFF. The CDR3 nucleotides are TGTGCCAGCAGCCCCGTCGGGGTGGCTGAGCAGTTCTTC.

The genes are TRBV4-1 and TRBJ2-1, with TRBD2 identical over 11 bases. CDR1 and CDR2 from the germline V gene are MGHRA and YSYEKL. Trimming at V came to 1 base and at J to 9 bases, leaving 5 bases not matched to a gene. There are 15 residues in the CDR3. CDR3 bases: TGCGCCAGCAGCCAAGTAGCGGGAGGGATAGGTGAGCAGTTCTTC. Its translation is CASSQVAGGIGEQFF.

The chain is built from TRBV6-2 or TRBV6-3 and TRBJ2-7; 7 bases map to TRBD1. V gave up 5 bases and J gave up 6 bases; unmatched junction bases: 10. The CDR3 runs 14 residues. CDR1 is MNHEY, CDR2 SVGEGT, per germline. The CDR3 reads CASSPSGQVPEQYF. In DNA form, the CDR3 reads TGTGCCAGCAGTCCCTCCGGACAGGTTCCCGAGCAGTACTTC.